Included here is one T cell receptor beta chain sequence, with context. Antigen: not known. Treatment meaning: oral pan-JAK inhibitor, 5-10 mg twice daily. cDNA prepared by RNA extraction and subsequent reverse transcription served as the template for sequencing. Data came from immunoSEQ multiplex PCR; TCRdb stores just in-frame clones and leaves some out. Here the sample spans about 140,000 clones, 86% being singletons. The sample is drawn from a study of CD8+ T cells in alopecia areata. Overall study results and limits: Whereas mice showed it more clearly, TCR sharing across patients was murkier, possibly because of HLA.

The junction had 7 bases not matched to a gene; V was cut back by 0 bases and J by 4 bases. CDR1 and CDR2 from the germline V gene are MNHEY and SVGAGI. The CDR3 covers 16 residues. This rearrangement joins TRBV6-5 to TRBJ2-5, with 8 positions matching TRBD1. Source: CD8+ T cells sorted from blood, taken at week 4, from a patient treated with tofacitinib. This TCR was recovered from a human donor with alopecia areata. The CDR3 nucleotides read TGTGCCAGCAGTTACTCGGAGCAGGGGGCCGCAGAGACCCAGTACTTC. Translation: CASSYSEQGAAETQYF.